This TCR beta chain came from a study of blood T cells in healthy people across ages. Notes on the study in general: Reliance upon unsorted PBMCs precluded definitive naive versus antigen-experienced comparison.

Per sample, at least 6 micrograms of total RNA were extracted. To note about this clonotype: Its target is unknown.

Together with a sample-barcoded 5' primer, a J-beta primer mix was included in a second PCR lasting 7 to 11 cycles. MiXCR was run by TCRdb on the 5' RACE reads, yielding one entry per CDR3 protein. The table has about 970,000 distinct CDR3 sequences, roughly 51% seen once; the top ten hold over 20%. Germline lookup yields CDR1 DFQATT and CDR2 SNEGSKA (reference sequence). This CDR3 spans 14 amino acids. Trimming took 3 bases from V and 1 from J, leaving 11 bases between them. J is TRBJ2-3 and V is TRBV20-1; the D gene is possibly TRBD1 (5 bases). This receptor was identified in an older woman in good health. The sequenced sample consisted of blood. CDR3 in amino acids: CSARRVGRTDTQYF. DNA for the CDR3: TGCAGTGCTAGGCGAGTGGGGCGCACAGATACGCAGTATTTT.